One sample yielded the 18 T cell receptor beta chains listed below, sequenced in a study of identical twins. Each CDR3 protein gets one entry after TCRdb re-called the 5' RACE reads with MiXCR. The table shows 690,000 or so distinct CDR3 sequences, with roughly 6.2% occurring only once. Sequencing was performed on naive T cells sorted from blood. The receptors were sampled from a man aged 18 to 35 in good health.

In its sample, this clonotype was seen a few times. The chain carries TRBV20-1 and TRBJ1-5; a possible D gene is TRBD1 (5 bases). The CDR3 is 17 amino acids. Germline V gene lookup returns CDR1 DFQATT and CDR2 SNEGSKA (reference sequence). The germline V and J ends were trimmed by 0 bases and 1 base, with 16 bases remaining between them. In DNA form, the CDR3 reads TGCAGTGCTAGAGATGAGTGGCGGGGGTCGAGCAATCAGCCCCAGCATTTT. This codes for CSARDEWRGSSNQPQHF.

The V gene is TRBV6-1, the J gene TRBJ1-3, with a weak D call TRBD1 (5 bases). The CDR3 runs 14 residues. Per the germline V gene, CDR1 is MNHNS and CDR2 is SASEGT. V lost 6 bases, J lost 0 bases, and 9 bases lay in between. The CDR3 sequence: CASRPQGSGNTIYF. The CDR3, as DNA: TGTGCCAGCAGACCTCAGGGCTCTGGAAACACCATATATTTT.

This clonotype occurred many times. The chain employs TRBV7-2 and TRBJ1-1; D gene ambiguous. Germline loops: CDR1 SGHTA, CDR2 FQGNSA. Trimming shortened V by 2 bases and J by 8 bases, and 9 bases separated the two germline ends. The length of the CDR3 is 12 residues. This chain's CDR3 is CASSLSSAEAFF. The CDR3 coding sequence is TGTGCCAGCAGCTTATCCTCGGCCGAAGCTTTCTTT.

This clonotype was counted ten times or more. The chain is built from TRBV13 and TRBJ2-1, with TRBD2 matching over 8 bases. The germline CDR1 and CDR2 sequences are PRHDT and FYEKMQ (reference sequence). The CDR3 contains 15 residues. V was pared by 5 bases and J by 6 bases, with 9 bases of the junction left unmatched. The CDR3 sequence: CASSQAGENRNEQFF. The CDR3 DNA reads TGTGCCAGCAGCCAAGCGGGAGAAAACCGCAATGAGCAGTTCTTC.

This clonotype was counted many times. V usage is TRBV12-3 or TRBV12-4 and J usage is TRBJ2-4, with D perhaps being TRBD1 or TRBD2 (5 bases each). V shed 1 base and J shed 0 bases, with 7 bases lying between them. The CDR3 is 15 amino acids. Here the CDR3 DNA reads TGTGCCAGCAGTTTAGGGGGGATAGCCAAAAACATTCAGTACTTC. Its translation: CASSLGGIAKNIQYF.

This clonotype was found many times. The V call is TRBV9, the J call TRBJ2-1, with D maybe TRBD2 (6 bases). Germline V gives CDR1 SGDLS, CDR2 YYNGEE. With 5 bases removed from V and 9 bases from J, the gap between germline ends came to 21 bases. The CDR3 contains 15 residues. The CDR3 DNA reads as TGTGCCAGCAGGTCCGGGACTGGGGGATGGGGTGAGCAGTTCTTC. Its protein is CASRSGTGGWGEQFF.

There are many counts of this clonotype. The J gene is TRBJ2-1, the V gene TRBV5-1; 10 bases agree with TRBD1. The germline V gene has CDR1 SGHRS and CDR2 YFSETQ. V trimming: 4 bases; J trimming: 9 bases; junction bases outside the gene matches: 7. This CDR3 contains 14 residues. CDR3 sequence reads: CASSQGTGVFEQFF. CDR3 coding DNA: TGCGCCAGCAGCCAAGGGACAGGGGTTTTTGAGCAGTTCTTC.

Here the CDR3 reads CASSPLGLIQETQYF. CDR3 sequence (DNA): TGCGCCAGCAGCCCCCTCGGTTTGATCCAAGAGACCCAGTACTTC. This chain links TRBV4-1 with TRBJ2-5; D is undetermined. V lost 4 bases and J lost 1, with 13 bases in between. The CDR3 covers 15 residues. Germline CDR1 MGHRA, CDR2 YSYEKL.

This clonotype was observed at least ten times. The rearrangement links TRBV6-2 or TRBV6-3 to TRBJ2-3; 7 bases line up with TRBD1. Trimming removed 5 bases from V and 4 bases from J; junction bases left unmatched: 6. The CDR3 runs to 14 residues. Germline V gene sequence: CDR1 MNHEY, CDR2 SVGEGT. CDR3 sequence reads: CASSHQGVADTQYF. The CDR3 nucleotides read TGTGCCAGCAGTCACCAGGGGGTCGCAGATACGCAGTATTTT.

This clonotype was seen repeatedly, ten times or more. V usage is TRBV18 and J usage is TRBJ2-4, with D unclear. The CDR3 is 13 residues long. Trimming took off 0 bases at V and 5 bases at J, with 5 bases between the two ends. Germline V gene data show CDR1 as KGHSH and CDR2 as LQKENI. The CDR3 DNA is TGTGCCAGCTCACCACCGATGGAAAACATTCAGTACTTC. Its protein product is CASSPPMENIQYF.

The chain couples TRBV9 to TRBJ2-1, with D possibly matching TRBD1 (5 bases). The V end was cut by 3 bases, the J end by 4 bases, with 17 bases between. There are 16 residues in the CDR3. Germline V gene sequence: CDR1 SGDLS, CDR2 YYNGEE. The CDR3 sequence is CASSEGLAVGYNEQFF. CDR3 DNA: TGTGCCAGCAGCGAGGGGTTAGCAGTGGGTTACAATGAGCAGTTCTTC.

This clonotype was detected many times. This rearrangement joins TRBV20-1 to TRBJ1-5; D gene unclear. This CDR3 is 12 amino acids long. Germline V gives CDR1 DFQATT, CDR2 SNEGSKA (reference sequence). Here the CDR3 DNA reads TGCAGGCCGACACGCTGTAATCAGCCCCAGCATTTT. This translates into CRPTRCNQPQHF.

This clonotype has just a few counts. V is TRBV20-1 and J is TRBJ1-3, with 9 bases fitting TRBD1. The CDR3 extends over 17 amino acids. Germline V gene lookup returns CDR1 DFQATT and CDR2 SNEGSKA (reference sequence). J was trimmed by 4 bases and V by 0 bases; bases with no gene match: 10. The CDR3 DNA sequence: TGCAGTGCTAGAGAATCGGACAGGGGATTCGAAGGAAACACCATATATTTT. Translated: CSARESDRGFEGNTIYF.

This clonotype was seen many times. The rearrangement links TRBV5-1 to TRBJ2-1, with TRBD1 as a possible D gene (6 bases). Deletions cut 1 base from V and 6 bases from J, with 17 bases between. The CDR3 loop spans 16 amino acids. Germline loops: CDR1 SGHRS, CDR2 YFSETQ. CDR3 DNA sequence: TGCGCCAGCAGCTTGTCTGTGAGGGGGAACCCCAATGAGCAGTTCTTC. Residues: CASSLSVRGNPNEQFF.

This clonotype has only one observation. The V gene is TRBV18, the J gene TRBJ2-2; 7 bases agree with TRBD1. V shed 8 bases, J shed 5 bases, and the junction held 8 bases outside the gene matches. CDR1 is KGHSH and CDR2 is LQKENI in the germline V gene. The CDR3 loop spans 14 amino acids. Here the CDR3 reads CASTGQRGTGELFF. DNA of the CDR3: TGTGCCAGCACGGGACAGAGGGGTACCGGGGAGCTGTTTTTT.

The chain links TRBV7-2 to TRBJ2-1; 8 bases fit TRBD2. V dropped 3 bases and J dropped 0; count of bases not matched to a gene: 4. There are 16 residues in the CDR3. The V gene's germline CDR1 is SGHTA and CDR2 FQGNSA. In DNA form, the CDR3 reads TGTGCCAGCAGCTTGCGTAGCGGGAACTCCTACAATGAGCAGTTCTTC. Translating gives CASSLRSGNSYNEQFF.

This clonotype has just a few counts. The chain has TRBV4-2 and TRBJ2-1, with D possibly matching TRBD2 (6 bases). This CDR3 is built from 14 residues. CDR1 and CDR2 (germline): LGHNA, YNFKEQ. The V gene lost 1 base and the J gene lost 5 bases, with 9 bases spanning the gap. The CDR3 region has the DNA TGTGCCAGCAGCCAAGGGAGGGTCCACAATGAGCAGTTCTTC. It yields the protein CASSQGRVHNEQFF.

This clonotype turned up a few times. V is TRBV7-2 and J is TRBJ2-3; the match to TRBD1 covers 11 bases. The CDR3 runs to 16 residues. Germline trimming cut 3 bases from V and 3 bases from J; bases unmatched to any gene: 5. From germline, CDR1 is SGHTA and CDR2 FQGNSA. This chain's CDR3 is CASSFVGTGGTDTQYF. CDR3 DNA sequence: TGTGCCAGCAGCTTTGTCGGGACAGGGGGTACAGATACGCAGTATTTT.